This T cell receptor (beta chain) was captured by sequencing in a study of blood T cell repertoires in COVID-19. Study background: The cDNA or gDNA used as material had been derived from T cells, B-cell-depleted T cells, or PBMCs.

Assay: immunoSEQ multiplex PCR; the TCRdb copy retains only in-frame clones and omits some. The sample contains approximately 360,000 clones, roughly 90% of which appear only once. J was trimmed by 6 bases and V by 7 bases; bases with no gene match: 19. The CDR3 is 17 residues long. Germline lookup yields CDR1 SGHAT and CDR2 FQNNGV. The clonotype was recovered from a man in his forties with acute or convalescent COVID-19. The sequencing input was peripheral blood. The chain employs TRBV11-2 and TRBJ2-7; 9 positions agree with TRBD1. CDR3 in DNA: TGTGCCAGCACCGCGTCAGACATCCGGGACAGGGTAGGCGAGCAGTACTTC. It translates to CASTASDIRDRVGEQYF.